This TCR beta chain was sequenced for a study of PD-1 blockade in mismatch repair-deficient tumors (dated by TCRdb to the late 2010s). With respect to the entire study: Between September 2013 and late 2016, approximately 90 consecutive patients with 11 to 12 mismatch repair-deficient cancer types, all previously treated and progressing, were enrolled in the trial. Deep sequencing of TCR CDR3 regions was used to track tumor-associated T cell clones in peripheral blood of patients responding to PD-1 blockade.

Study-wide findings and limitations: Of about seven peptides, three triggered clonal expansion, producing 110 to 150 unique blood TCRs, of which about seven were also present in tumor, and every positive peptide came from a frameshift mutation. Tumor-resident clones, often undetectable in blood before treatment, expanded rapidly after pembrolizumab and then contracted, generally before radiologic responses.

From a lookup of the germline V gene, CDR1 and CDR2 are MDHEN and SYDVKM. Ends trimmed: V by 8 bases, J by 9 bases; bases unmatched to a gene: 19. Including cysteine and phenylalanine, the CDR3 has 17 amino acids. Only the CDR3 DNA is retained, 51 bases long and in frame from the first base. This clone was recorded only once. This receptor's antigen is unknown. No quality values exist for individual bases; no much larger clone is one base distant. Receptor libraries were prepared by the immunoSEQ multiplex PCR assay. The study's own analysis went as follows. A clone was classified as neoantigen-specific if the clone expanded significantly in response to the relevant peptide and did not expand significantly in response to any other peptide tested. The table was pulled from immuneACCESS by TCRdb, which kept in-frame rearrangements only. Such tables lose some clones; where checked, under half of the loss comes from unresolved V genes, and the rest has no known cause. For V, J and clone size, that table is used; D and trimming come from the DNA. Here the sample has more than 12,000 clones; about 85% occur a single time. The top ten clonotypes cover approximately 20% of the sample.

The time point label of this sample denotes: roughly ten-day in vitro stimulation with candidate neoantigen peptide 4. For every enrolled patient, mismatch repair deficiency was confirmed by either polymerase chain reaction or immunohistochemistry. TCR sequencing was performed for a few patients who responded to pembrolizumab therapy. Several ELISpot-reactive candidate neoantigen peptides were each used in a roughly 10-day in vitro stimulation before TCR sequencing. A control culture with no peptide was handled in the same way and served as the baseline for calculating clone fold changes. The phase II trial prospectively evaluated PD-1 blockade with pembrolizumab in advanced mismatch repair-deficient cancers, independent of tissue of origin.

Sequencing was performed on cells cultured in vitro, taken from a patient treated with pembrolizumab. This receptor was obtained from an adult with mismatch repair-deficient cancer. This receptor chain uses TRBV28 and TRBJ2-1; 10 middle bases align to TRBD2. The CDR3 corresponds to CASGSIGLAGVISEQFF. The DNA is TGTGCCAGCGGGTCGATTGGGCTAGCGGGAGTAATAAGTGAGCAGTTCTTC.